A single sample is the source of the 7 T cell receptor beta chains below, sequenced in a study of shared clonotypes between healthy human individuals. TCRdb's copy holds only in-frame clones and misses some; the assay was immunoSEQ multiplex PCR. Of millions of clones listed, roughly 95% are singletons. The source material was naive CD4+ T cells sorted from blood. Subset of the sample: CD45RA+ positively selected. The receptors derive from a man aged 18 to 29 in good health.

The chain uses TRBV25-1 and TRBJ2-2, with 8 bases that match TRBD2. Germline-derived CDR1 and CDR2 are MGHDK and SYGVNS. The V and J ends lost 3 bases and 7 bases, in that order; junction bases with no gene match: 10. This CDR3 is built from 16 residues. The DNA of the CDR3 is TGTGCCAGCAGTGAGCACCAGCGGGGGCTTGGCGGGGAGCTGTTTTTT. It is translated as CASSEHQRGLGGELFF.

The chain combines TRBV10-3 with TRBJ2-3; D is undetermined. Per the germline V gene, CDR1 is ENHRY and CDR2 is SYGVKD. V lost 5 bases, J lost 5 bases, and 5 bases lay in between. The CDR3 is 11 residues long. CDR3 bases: TGTGCCATCAGTATACTAGATACGCAGTATTTT. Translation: CAISILDTQYF.

The CDR3 DNA is TGTGCCAGCAGTCCAATCACGGGGGTTGCTGGAAACACCATATATTTT. Translation gives CASSPITGVAGNTIYF. V gene TRBV28 combines with J gene TRBJ1-3; possibly TRBD1 for D (5 bases). V lost 5 bases to trimming and J lost 2 bases, with 16 bases between them. CDR3 length: 16 amino acids. The germline V gene encodes CDR1 MDHEN and CDR2 SYDVKM.

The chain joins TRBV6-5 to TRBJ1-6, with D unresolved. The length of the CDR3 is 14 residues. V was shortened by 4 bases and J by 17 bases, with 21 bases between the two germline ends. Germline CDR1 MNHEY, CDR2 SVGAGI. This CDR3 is CASSSPSSGSLFHF. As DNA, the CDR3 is TGTGCCAGCAGTTCCCCCTCTTCCGGGTCTCTCTTCCACTTT.

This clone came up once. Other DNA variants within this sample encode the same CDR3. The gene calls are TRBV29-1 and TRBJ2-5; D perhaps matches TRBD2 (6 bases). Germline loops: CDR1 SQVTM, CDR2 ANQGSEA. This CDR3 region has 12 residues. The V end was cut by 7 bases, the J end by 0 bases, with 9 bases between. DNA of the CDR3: TGCAGCGGGCGGGGCTACCAAGAGACCCAGTACTTC. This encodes CSGRGYQETQYF. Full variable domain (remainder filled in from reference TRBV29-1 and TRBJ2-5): SAVISQKPSRDICQRGTSLTIQCQVDSQVTMMFWYRQQPGQSLTLIATANQGSEATYESGFVIDKFPISRPNLTFSTLTVSNMSPEDSSIYLCSGRGYQETQYFGPGTRLLVL.

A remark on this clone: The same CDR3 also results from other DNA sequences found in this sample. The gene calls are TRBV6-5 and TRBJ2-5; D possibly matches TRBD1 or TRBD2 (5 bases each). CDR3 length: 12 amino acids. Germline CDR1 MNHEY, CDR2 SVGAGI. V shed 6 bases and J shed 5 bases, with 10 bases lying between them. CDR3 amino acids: CASSRRGETQYF. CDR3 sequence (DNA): TGTGCCAGCAGCCGACGGGGCGAGACCCAGTACTTC.

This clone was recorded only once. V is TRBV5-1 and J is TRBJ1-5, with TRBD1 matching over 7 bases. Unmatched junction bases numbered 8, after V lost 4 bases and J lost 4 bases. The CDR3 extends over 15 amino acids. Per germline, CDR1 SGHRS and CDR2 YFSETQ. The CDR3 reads CASSNDGTANQPQHF. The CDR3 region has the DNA TGCGCCAGCAGCAACGATGGGACAGCGAATCAGCCCCAGCATTTT.